This TCR beta chain appears in the sequencing data of a study of blood T cell repertoires in COVID-19. Only in-frame clones appear in the TCRdb table, and some are missing; sequencing was by immunoSEQ multiplex PCR. The sample lists about 120,000 clones; 77% were seen once. In its sample, this clone was seen a few times. The germline V gene has CDR1 MNHEY and CDR2 SVGAGI. V lost 8 bases, J lost 3 bases, and 7 bases lay in between. This CDR3 has 11 amino acids. The gene calls are TRBV6-5 and TRBJ1-1; the D is unclear. This TCR was recovered from a human donor in a cohort sampled during active COVID-19. Sequences were obtained from peripheral blood. CDR3: CASLTYTEAFF. CDR3 DNA: TGTGCCAGCTTGACTTACACTGAAGCTTTCTTT.